These T cell receptor beta chains were read from a single sample in a study of T cells in Graves' hyperthyroidism and ophthalmopathy. TCRdb re-analysed the multiplex PCR reads in MiXCR, keeping a single row per CDR3 protein. The data contain about 250,000 distinct CDR3 sequences, more than 20% of them singletons. Sequenced sample: blood. The source is a woman aged 40 to 49 with Graves' ophthalmopathy. CDR3s include the opening cysteine and the closing phenylalanine or tryptophan. Fields, in order: D gene, J gene, clone size, V gene, CDR3 protein, CDR3 DNA. A D gene is named only where the DNA matches it firmly. Size is omitted from some rows. Given values are once, few, many or a class for expanded clones.

D gene: TRBD1
J gene: TRBJ2-5
clone size: .
V gene: TRBV15
CDR3 protein: CATSRGGTGGAETQYF
CDR3 DNA: TGTGCCACCAGCAGAGGAGGGACAGGGGGCGCGGAGACCCAGTACTTC

D gene: .
J gene: TRBJ2-7
clone size: .
V gene: TRBV6-1
CDR3 protein: CASSPGPGDTSYEQYF
CDR3 DNA: TGTGCCAGCAGTCCCGGTCCAGGGGACACCTCCTACGAGCAGTACTTC

D gene: .
J gene: TRBJ1-5
clone size: many
V gene: TRBV6-2/TRBV6-3
CDR3 protein: CATSYMMRGGNQPQHF
CDR3 DNA: TGTGCCACCAGTTACATGATGAGAGGCGGCAATCAGCCCCAGCATTTT

D gene: TRBD1
J gene: TRBJ2-4
clone size: many
V gene: TRBV6-5
CDR3 protein: CASSYATGVAKNIQYF
CDR3 DNA: TGTGCCAGCAGTTACGCGACAGGGGTAGCCAAAAACATTCAGTACTTC

D gene: .
J gene: TRBJ1-3
clone size: many
V gene: TRBV7-6
CDR3 protein: CASSPRGTSENTIYF
CDR3 DNA: TGTGCCAGCAGCCCGCGAGGGACGTCAGAAAACACCATATATTTT

D gene: .
J gene: TRBJ2-7
clone size: many
V gene: TRBV19
CDR3 protein: CASSKRGDYEQYF
CDR3 DNA: TGTGCCAGTAGTAAAAGGGGAGACTACGAGCAGTACTTC

D gene: TRBD2
J gene: TRBJ2-7
clone size: many
V gene: TRBV6-1
CDR3 protein: CASSEPGLARYEQYF
CDR3 DNA: TGTGCCAGCAGTGAGCCGGGACTAGCACGATACGAGCAGTACTTC

D gene: .
J gene: TRBJ2-2
clone size: many
V gene: TRBV13
CDR3 protein: CASSQGGTGELFF
CDR3 DNA: TGTGCCAGCAGCCAGGGGGGCACCGGGGAGCTGTTTTTT

D gene: .
J gene: TRBJ2-7
clone size: many
V gene: TRBV14
CDR3 protein: CASSRLGASSYEQYF
CDR3 DNA: TGTGCCAGCAGCCGCCTCGGCGCAAGCTCCTACGAGCAGTACTTC

D gene: .
J gene: TRBJ2-5
clone size: many
V gene: TRBV2
CDR3 protein: CASSDHGEGYETQYF
CDR3 DNA: TGTGCCAGCAGTGACCATGGGGAAGGGTACGAGACCCAGTACTTC

D gene: TRBD1
J gene: TRBJ2-7
clone size: many
V gene: TRBV27
CDR3 protein: CASRRTGLPLYEQYF
CDR3 DNA: TGTGCCAGCAGACGGACAGGGCTTCCCCTCTACGAGCAGTACTTC

D gene: .
J gene: TRBJ2-7
clone size: many
V gene: TRBV6-5
CDR3 protein: CASTVGLASSYEQYF
CDR3 DNA: TGTGCCAGCACCGTGGGGCTGGCCAGCTCCTACGAGCAGTACTTC

D gene: .
J gene: TRBJ2-5
clone size: .
V gene: TRBV15
CDR3 protein: CATSPRGPETQYF
CDR3 DNA: TGTGCCACCAGCCCCAGAGGGCCAGAGACCCAGTACTTC

D gene: .
J gene: TRBJ2-7
clone size: .
V gene: TRBV14
CDR3 protein: CASSPGYGGTDEQYF
CDR3 DNA: TGTGCCAGCAGCCCGGGTTACGGCGGGACCGACGAGCAGTACTTC

D gene: .
J gene: TRBJ1-2
clone size: many
V gene: TRBV20-1
CDR3 protein: CSAREGLGTYGYTF
CDR3 DNA: TGCAGTGCTAGAGAGGGGCTCGGCACCTATGGCTACACCTTC

D gene: TRBD2
J gene: TRBJ2-5
clone size: .
V gene: TRBV6-2/TRBV6-3
CDR3 protein: CASCTGGRETQYF
CDR3 DNA: TGTGCCAGCTGTACGGGGGGGCGAGAGACCCAGTACTTC

D gene: TRBD1
J gene: TRBJ2-2
clone size: many
V gene: TRBV24-1
CDR3 protein: CATSPRTGGASGELFF
CDR3 DNA: TGTGCCACCAGTCCCCGGACAGGGGGCGCCTCCGGGGAGCTGTTTTTT

D gene: .
J gene: TRBJ1-2
clone size: many
V gene: TRBV19
CDR3 protein: CASSMGSYLYGYTF
CDR3 DNA: TGTGCCAGTAGTATGGGCAGCTATCTCTATGGCTACACCTTC

D gene: .
J gene: TRBJ2-5
clone size: .
V gene: TRBV24-1
CDR3 protein: CATSDERGVETQYF
CDR3 DNA: TGTGCCACCAGTGATGAGAGGGGAGTAGAGACCCAGTACTTC

D gene: .
J gene: TRBJ2-7
clone size: many
V gene: TRBV6-1
CDR3 protein: CASREGQRYEQYF
CDR3 DNA: TGTGCCAGCAGGGAGGGACAACGATACGAGCAGTACTTC

D gene: .
J gene: TRBJ2-7
clone size: many
V gene: TRBV28
CDR3 protein: CASSLKTYYEQYF
CDR3 DNA: TGTGCCAGCAGTTTGAAAACGTACTACGAGCAGTACTTC

D gene: .
J gene: TRBJ2-6
clone size: .
V gene: TRBV9
CDR3 protein: CASSVWDTSSGANVLTF
CDR3 DNA: TGTGCCAGCAGCGTATGGGACACCAGCTCTGGGGCCAACGTCCTGACTTTC

D gene: .
J gene: TRBJ1-1
clone size: many
V gene: TRBV2
CDR3 protein: CASSEYGGNTEAFF
CDR3 DNA: TGTGCCAGCAGTGAATATGGGGGGAACACTGAAGCTTTCTTT

D gene: .
J gene: TRBJ1-1
clone size: few
V gene: TRBV12-3/TRBV12-4
CDR3 protein: CASSKGGGRNTEAFF
CDR3 DNA: TGTGCCAGCAGTAAGGGCGGGGGTAGGAACACTGAAGCTTTCTTT

D gene: TRBD1
J gene: TRBJ2-7
clone size: .
V gene: TRBV14
CDR3 protein: CASSQELGTGVTYEQYF
CDR3 DNA: TGTGCCAGCAGCCAAGAATTGGGGACAGGGGTAACCTACGAGCAGTACTTC

D gene: .
J gene: TRBJ2-7
clone size: many
V gene: TRBV5-1
CDR3 protein: CASTVTPSSYEQYF
CDR3 DNA: TGCGCCAGCACCGTGACCCCGAGCTCCTACGAGCAGTACTTC

D gene: .
J gene: TRBJ1-5
clone size: many
V gene: TRBV28
CDR3 protein: CASTHPGGLTNQPQHF
CDR3 DNA: TGTGCCAGCACTCATCCCGGGGGGCTGACTAATCAGCCCCAGCATTTT

D gene: TRBD1
J gene: TRBJ2-7
clone size: many
V gene: TRBV27
CDR3 protein: CASSFGTGGNYEQYF
CDR3 DNA: TGTGCCAGCAGTTTCGGGACAGGGGGTAACTACGAGCAGTACTTC

D gene: .
J gene: TRBJ1-4
clone size: many
V gene: TRBV12-3/TRBV12-4
CDR3 protein: CASSPPRETNEKLFF
CDR3 DNA: TGTGCCAGCAGTCCGCCCAGGGAAACTAATGAAAAACTGTTTTTT

D gene: .
J gene: TRBJ1-2
clone size: once
V gene: TRBV12-3/TRBV12-4
CDR3 protein: CASSPSGRGYTF
CDR3 DNA: TGTGCCAGCAGTCCTTCAGGTCGAGGCTACACCTTC

D gene: .
J gene: TRBJ2-5
clone size: many
V gene: TRBV28
CDR3 protein: CASSLLDNRIETQYF
CDR3 DNA: TGTGCCAGCAGTTTACTGGACAACCGGATAGAGACCCAGTACTTC

D gene: .
J gene: TRBJ2-2
clone size: .
V gene: TRBV2
CDR3 protein: CASIEITGELFF
CDR3 DNA: TGTGCCAGCATCGAAATCACCGGGGAGCTGTTTTTT